Listed here are 19 T cell receptor beta chains from one sample, sequenced in a study of cytomegalovirus exposure and HLA in healthy donors. 13 Jbeta primers and 60 Vbeta primers were used for the PCR. Data came from immunoSEQ multiplex PCR; TCRdb stores just in-frame clones and leaves some out. The sample has around 140,000 clones, about 86% seen once. Material for sequencing was PBMCs. The receptor source for this set is a woman under 40 in good health and CMV-seronegative.

The gene calls are TRBV5-4 and TRBJ1-4; 8 bases map to TRBD1. The CDR3 loop spans 15 amino acids. The junction had 2 bases not matched to a gene; V was cut back by 4 bases and J by 0 bases. Germline loops: CDR1 SGHNT, CDR2 YYREEE (reference sequence). The CDR3 reads CASSAGGTTNEKLFF. The DNA of the CDR3 is TGTGCCAGCAGCGCAGGGGGCACAACTAATGAAAAACTGTTTTTT.

This chain uses TRBV19 with TRBJ2-7; the match to TRBD1 covers 10 bases. This CDR3 region has 14 residues. Germline values: CDR1 LNHDA, CDR2 SQIVND (reference sequence). With V trimmed by 6 bases and J by 3 bases, 5 bases remained unmatched. CDR3 DNA sequence: TGTGCCAGTAGAGGACAGGGGGTCGGCTACGAGCAGTACTTC. Encoded protein: CASRGQGVGYEQYF.

This clone showed up just once. V usage is TRBV5-4 and J usage is TRBJ1-5; the match to TRBD1 covers 9 bases. V dropped 4 bases and J dropped 7; count of bases not matched to a gene: 6. This CDR3 is 14 amino acids long. Germline CDR1 is SGHNT and CDR2 is YYREEE (reference sequence). The CDR3 DNA reads as TGTGCCAGCAGCCCGGGACAGGGAATCCAGCCCCAGCATTTT. Its protein is CASSPGQGIQPQHF.

The chain combines TRBV7-9 with TRBJ1-1, with D unclear. This CDR3 region has 15 residues. The V end lost 1 base, the J end lost 5 bases, and 14 bases lay between the germline ends. Germline CDR1 and CDR2: SEHNR and FQNEAQ (reference sequence). The CDR3 nucleotides are TGTGCCAGCAGCTTAGGGCGGACCCCGGGGACTGAAGCTTTCTTT. Translating gives CASSLGRTPGTEAFF.

The chain uses TRBV29-1 and TRBJ2-1; the match to TRBD1 covers 7 bases. CDR3 length: 17 residues. V was clipped by 6 bases and J by 0 bases; unmatched bases: 14. CDR1 and CDR2 (germline): SQVTM, ANQGSEA. The CDR3 DNA reads as TGCAGCGTACATCTGTCGAGGGGGCTAAGCTCCTACAATGAGCAGTTCTTC. Translated: CSVHLSRGLSSYNEQFF.

The chain combines TRBV7-9 with TRBJ1-2, with D perhaps TRBD1 (6 bases). There are 14 residues in the CDR3. Germline V lookup: CDR1 SEHNR, CDR2 FQNEAQ (reference sequence). V dropped 2 bases and J dropped 6 bases, with 13 bases sitting between them. CDR3 sequence: CASSLNREGDGYTF. CDR3 bases: TGTGCCAGCAGCTTAAACAGGGAGGGTGATGGCTACACCTTC.

The V call is TRBV19, the J call TRBJ1-5; perhaps TRBD1 as D (5 bases). CDR1 LNHDA and CDR2 SQIVND come from the germline V gene (reference sequence). The CDR3 has 18 residues. V was cut by 3 bases and J by 6 bases, with 24 bases left in between. The CDR3 coding sequence is TGTGCCAGTAGTATTTTTCTAGGACCGCTGGCCGGGGGTCAGCCCCAGCATTTT. Translating it yields CASSIFLGPLAGGQPQHF.

V is TRBV30 and J is TRBJ2-7; 7 bases line up with TRBD1. The CDR3 contains 13 residues. J gave up 7 bases and V 4 bases, and 10 bases lay outside the gene matches. Germline loops: CDR1 GTSNPN, CDR2 SVGIG (reference sequence). The CDR3 loop reads CAWTGGFLQEQYF. CDR3 DNA sequence: TGTGCCTGGACAGGGGGATTTCTACAAGAGCAGTACTTC.

The genes are TRBV18 and TRBJ2-5; D gene ambiguous. The CDR3 consists of 16 residues. Germline CDR1 is KGHSH and CDR2 is LQKENI. Trimming shortened V by 4 bases and J by 5 bases, and 20 bases separated the two germline ends. CDR3 coding DNA: TGTGCCAGCTCACTCGTGGTTCGTGAAGCTAGGGAGACCCAGTACTTC. It encodes CASSLVVREARETQYF.

The chain employs TRBV7-9 and TRBJ1-6; 7 positions agree with TRBD1. The V gene's germline CDR1 is SEHNR and CDR2 FQNEAQ (reference sequence). Unmatched junction bases numbered 17, after V lost 4 bases and J lost 14 bases. The CDR3 loop spans 16 amino acids. The CDR3 spells CASSSEETGNRQSLHF. CDR3 coding DNA: TGTGCCAGCAGCTCAGAAGAGACAGGGAACCGTCAGTCCCTCCACTTT.

This chain joins TRBV6-6 and TRBJ1-2; 9 bases line up with TRBD1. J gave up 2 bases and V 0 bases, and 4 bases lay outside the gene matches. This CDR3 contains 16 residues. Germline CDR1 and CDR2: MNHNY and SVGAGI (reference sequence). The chain's CDR3 is CASSYSAGTGNYGYTF. CDR3 nucleotides: TGTGCCAGCAGTTACTCTGCCGGGACAGGGAACTATGGCTACACCTTC.

The chain has TRBV27 and TRBJ2-1, with 11 bases matching TRBD2. The CDR3 is 19 amino acids. The germline V gene encodes CDR1 MNHEY and CDR2 SMNVEV (reference sequence). V shed 2 bases, J shed 7 bases, and the junction held 16 bases outside the gene matches. The CDR3 sequence is CASSLQKASGRFLRNEQFF. The CDR3 nucleotides read TGTGCCAGCAGTTTACAGAAGGCTAGCGGGAGGTTTTTGAGGAATGAGCAGTTCTTC.

The sample holds one count of this clone. The chain has TRBV5-4 and TRBJ1-2; 9 nucleotides line up with TRBD1. Germline values: CDR1 SGHNT, CDR2 YYREEE (reference sequence). The CDR3 covers 15 residues. The V and J ends lost 4 bases and 7 bases, in that order; junction bases with no gene match: 11. Written as DNA, the CDR3 is TGTGCCAGCAGCCAGGCCGGGGACAGGGTATTTGGCTACACCTTC. It encodes CASSQAGDRVFGYTF.

The V call is TRBV7-9, the J call TRBJ2-7; 7 bases agree with TRBD1. V was pared by 0 bases and J by 7 bases, with 6 bases of the junction left unmatched. In germline, CDR1 is SEHNR, CDR2 FQNEAQ (reference sequence). The CDR3 length is 14 residues. CDR3 sequence reads: CASSLAGTDREQYF. CDR3 in DNA: TGTGCCAGCAGCTTAGCTGGGACAGATCGGGAGCAGTACTTC. Together with reference TRBV7-9 and TRBJ2-7, the CDR3 gives the full variable domain: DTGVSQNPRHKITKRGQNVTFRCDPISEHNRLYWYRQTLGQGPEFLTYFQNEAQLEKSRLLSDRFSAERPKGSFSTLEIQRTEQGDSAMYLCASSLAGTDREQYFGPGTRLTVT.

The chain is built from TRBV5-4 and TRBJ2-5; TRBD1 might be the D (5 bases). Trimming pared 4 bases from V and 6 bases from J, leaving 16 bases between. This CDR3 spans 14 amino acids. Germline CDR1 SGHNT, CDR2 YYREEE (reference sequence). DNA for the CDR3: TGTGCCAGCAGCCCCACCGCAGGGCGGCAGACCCAGTACTTC. Its translation: CASSPTAGRQTQYF.

The chain recombines TRBV4-2 with TRBJ1-2; tentatively, D is TRBD1 (5 bases). CDR3 length: 16 amino acids. Germline lookup yields CDR1 LGHNA and CDR2 YNFKEQ. Trimming shortened V by 0 bases and J by 8 bases, and 19 bases separated the two germline ends. This chain's CDR3 is CASSQDAGTVAMGYTF. DNA of the CDR3: TGTGCCAGCAGCCAAGATGCTGGGACTGTAGCGATGGGCTACACCTTC.

The chain joins TRBV7-3 to TRBJ2-3; 8 bases match TRBD1. The length of the CDR3 is 14 residues. Germline V CDR1 and CDR2: SGHTA, FQGTGA. The V and J ends lost 5 bases and 2 bases, in that order; junction bases with no gene match: 3. The CDR3 nucleotides are TGTGCCAGCAGCCCAGGGGGCCTCACAGATACGCAGTATTTT. Protein sequence: CASSPGGLTDTQYF.

This clone has just one count. V gene TRBV7-7 combines with J gene TRBJ2-1; no clear D gene. Germline assignment: CDR1 SSHAT and CDR2 FNYEAQ (reference sequence). The CDR3 loop spans 14 amino acids. V was clipped by 5 bases and J by 3 bases, with 11 bases between them. CDR3 loop: CASSPLVYYNEQFF. DNA for the CDR3: TGTGCCAGCAGCCCATTAGTGTACTACAATGAGCAGTTCTTC.

The CDR3 loop reads CASSISPPGQGANEQFF. The CDR3 nucleotides read TGTGCCAGTAGTATATCGCCTCCGGGACAGGGTGCGAATGAGCAGTTCTTC. The V gene is TRBV19, the J gene TRBJ2-1; 9 nucleotides agree with TRBD1. The V segment lost 2 bases and the J segment 7 bases; nucleotides outside the gene matches: 12. Germline loops: CDR1 LNHDA, CDR2 SQIVND (reference sequence). The CDR3 sequence is 17 residues long.